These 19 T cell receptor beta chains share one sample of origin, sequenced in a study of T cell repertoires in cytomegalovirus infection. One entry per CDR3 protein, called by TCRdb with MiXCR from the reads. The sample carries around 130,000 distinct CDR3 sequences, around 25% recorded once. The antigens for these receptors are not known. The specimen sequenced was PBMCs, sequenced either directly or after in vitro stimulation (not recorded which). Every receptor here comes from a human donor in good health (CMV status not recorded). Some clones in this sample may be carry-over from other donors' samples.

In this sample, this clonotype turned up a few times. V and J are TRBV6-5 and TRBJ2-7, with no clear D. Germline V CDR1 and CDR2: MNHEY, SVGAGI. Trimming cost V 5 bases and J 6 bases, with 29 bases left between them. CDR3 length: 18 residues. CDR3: CASSPRLGLWSGTSEQYF. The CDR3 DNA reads TGTGCCAGCAGTCCTAGGCTAGGTCTGTGGAGTGGTACAAGCGAGCAGTACTTC.

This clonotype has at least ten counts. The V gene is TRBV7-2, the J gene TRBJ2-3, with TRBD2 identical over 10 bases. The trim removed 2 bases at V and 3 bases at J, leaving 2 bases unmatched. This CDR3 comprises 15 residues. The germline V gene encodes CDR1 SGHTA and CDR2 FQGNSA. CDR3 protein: CASSLSSGRTDTQYF. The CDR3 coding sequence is TGTGCCAGCAGCTTATCTAGCGGGAGAACAGATACGCAGTATTTT.

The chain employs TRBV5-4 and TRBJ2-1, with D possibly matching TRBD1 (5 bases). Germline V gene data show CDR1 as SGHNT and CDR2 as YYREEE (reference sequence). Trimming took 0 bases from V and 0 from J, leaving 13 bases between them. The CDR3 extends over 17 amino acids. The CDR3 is CASSLEGESSSYNEQFF. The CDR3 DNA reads TGTGCCAGCAGCTTGGAAGGGGAATCGAGCTCCTACAATGAGCAGTTCTTC.

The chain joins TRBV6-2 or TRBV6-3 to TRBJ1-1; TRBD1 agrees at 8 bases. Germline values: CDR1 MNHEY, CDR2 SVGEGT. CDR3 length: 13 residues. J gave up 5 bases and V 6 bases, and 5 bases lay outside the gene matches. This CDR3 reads CASSPTGVTEAFF. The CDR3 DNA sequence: TGTGCCAGCAGCCCGACAGGGGTAACTGAAGCTTTCTTT.

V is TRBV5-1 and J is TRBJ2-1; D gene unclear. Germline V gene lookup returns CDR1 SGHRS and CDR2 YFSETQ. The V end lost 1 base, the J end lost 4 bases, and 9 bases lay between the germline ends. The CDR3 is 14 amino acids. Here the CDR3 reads CASSLQIQYNEQFF. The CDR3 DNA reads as TGCGCCAGCAGCTTGCAAATACAATACAATGAGCAGTTCTTC.

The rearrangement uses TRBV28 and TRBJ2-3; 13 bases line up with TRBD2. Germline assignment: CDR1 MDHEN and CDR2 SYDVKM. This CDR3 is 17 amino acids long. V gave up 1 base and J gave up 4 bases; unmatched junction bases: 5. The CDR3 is CASSLSWTSGSADTQYF. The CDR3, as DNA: TGTGCCAGCAGTTTATCCTGGACTAGCGGGAGTGCAGATACGCAGTATTTT.

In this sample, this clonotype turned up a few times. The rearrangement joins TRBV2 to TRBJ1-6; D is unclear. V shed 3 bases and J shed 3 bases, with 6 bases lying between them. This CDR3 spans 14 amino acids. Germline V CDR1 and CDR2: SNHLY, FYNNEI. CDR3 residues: CASSEQSYNSPLHF. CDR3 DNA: TGTGCCAGCAGTGAGCAGAGCTATAATTCACCCCTCCACTTT. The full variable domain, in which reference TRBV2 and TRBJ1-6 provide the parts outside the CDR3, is EPEVTQTPSHQVTQMGQEVILRCVPISNHLYFYWYRQILGQKVEFLVSFYNNEISEKSEIFDDQFSVERPDGSNFTLKIRSTKLEDSAMYFCASSEQSYNSPLHFGNGTRLTVT.

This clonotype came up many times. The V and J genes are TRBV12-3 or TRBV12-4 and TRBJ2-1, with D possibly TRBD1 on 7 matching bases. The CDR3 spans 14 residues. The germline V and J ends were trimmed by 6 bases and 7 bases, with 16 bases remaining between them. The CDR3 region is CASSQGGHPNEQFF. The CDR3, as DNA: TGTGCCAGCAGCCAGGGGGGACACCCGAATGAGCAGTTCTTC.

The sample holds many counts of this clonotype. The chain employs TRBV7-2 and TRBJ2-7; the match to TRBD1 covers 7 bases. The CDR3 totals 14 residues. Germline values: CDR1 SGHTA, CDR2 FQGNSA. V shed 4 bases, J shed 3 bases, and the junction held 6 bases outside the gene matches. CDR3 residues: CASSSNRDSYEQYV. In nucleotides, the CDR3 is TGTGCCAGCAGCTCCAACCGGGACAGCTACGAGCAGTACGTC.

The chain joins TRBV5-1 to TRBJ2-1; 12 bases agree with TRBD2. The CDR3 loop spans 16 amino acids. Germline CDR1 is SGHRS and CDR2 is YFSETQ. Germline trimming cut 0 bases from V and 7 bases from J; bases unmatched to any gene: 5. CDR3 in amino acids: CASSLELAGGRNEQFF. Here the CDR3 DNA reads TGCGCCAGCAGCTTGGAACTAGCGGGAGGTCGAAATGAGCAGTTCTTC. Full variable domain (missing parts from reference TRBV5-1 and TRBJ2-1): KAGVTQTPRYLIKTRGQQVTLSCSPISGHRSVSWYQQTPGQGLQFLFEYFSETQRNKGNFPGRFSGRQFSNSRSEMNVSTLELGDSALYLCASSLELAGGRNEQFFGPGTRLTVL.

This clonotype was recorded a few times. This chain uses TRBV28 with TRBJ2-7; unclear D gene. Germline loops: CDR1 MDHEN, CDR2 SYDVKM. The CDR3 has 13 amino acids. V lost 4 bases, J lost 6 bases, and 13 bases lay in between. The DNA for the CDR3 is TGTGCCAGCAGTTCGAGTTCGCTGCCCGAGCAGTACTTC. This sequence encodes CASSSSSLPEQYF.

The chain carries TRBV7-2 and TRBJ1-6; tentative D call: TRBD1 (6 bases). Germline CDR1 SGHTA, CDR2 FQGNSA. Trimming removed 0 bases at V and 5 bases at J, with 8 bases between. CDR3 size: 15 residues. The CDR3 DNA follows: TGTGCCAGCAGCTTAGCCACAGGGAATAATTCACCCCTCCACTTT. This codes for CASSLATGNNSPLHF.

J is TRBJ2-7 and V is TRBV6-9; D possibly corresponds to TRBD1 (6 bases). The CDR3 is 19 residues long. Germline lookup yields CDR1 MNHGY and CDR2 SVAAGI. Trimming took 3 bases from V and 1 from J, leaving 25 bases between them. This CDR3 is CASSYPYDRYRTASYEQYF. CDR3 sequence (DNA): TGTGCCAGCAGTTACCCTTATGACAGGTATCGGACAGCGTCCTACGAGCAGTACTTC.

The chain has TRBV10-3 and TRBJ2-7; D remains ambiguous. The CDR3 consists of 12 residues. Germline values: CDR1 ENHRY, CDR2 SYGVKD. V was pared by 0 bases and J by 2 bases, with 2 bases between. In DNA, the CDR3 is TGTGCCATCAGTGAGTCTGCCTACGAGCAGTACGTC. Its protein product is CAISESAYEQYV.

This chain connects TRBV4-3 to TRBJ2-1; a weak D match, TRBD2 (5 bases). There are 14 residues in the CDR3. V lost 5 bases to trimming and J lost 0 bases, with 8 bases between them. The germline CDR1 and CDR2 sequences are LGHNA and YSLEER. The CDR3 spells CASSGSASYNEQFF. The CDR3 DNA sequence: TGCGCCAGCAGCGGGAGCGCCTCCTACAATGAGCAGTTCTTC.

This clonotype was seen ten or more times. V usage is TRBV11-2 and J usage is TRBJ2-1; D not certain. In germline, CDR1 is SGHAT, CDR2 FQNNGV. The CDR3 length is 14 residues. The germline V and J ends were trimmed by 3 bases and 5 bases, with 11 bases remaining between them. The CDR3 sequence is CASSFLVGNNEQFF. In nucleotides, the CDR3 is TGTGCCAGCAGCTTCCTAGTTGGCAACAATGAGCAGTTCTTC. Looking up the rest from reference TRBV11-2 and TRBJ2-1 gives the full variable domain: EAGVAQSPRYKIIEKRQSVAFWCNPISGHATLYWYQQILGQGPKLLIQFQNNGVVDDSQLPKDRFSAERLKGVDSTLKIQPAKLEDSAVYLCASSFLVGNNEQFFGPGTRLTVL.

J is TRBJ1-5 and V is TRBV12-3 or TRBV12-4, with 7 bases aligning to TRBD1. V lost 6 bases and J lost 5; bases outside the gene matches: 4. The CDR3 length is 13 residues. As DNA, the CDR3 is TGTGCCAGCAGCAGGGGGGTCGATCAGCCCCAGCATTTT. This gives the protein CASSRGVDQPQHF.

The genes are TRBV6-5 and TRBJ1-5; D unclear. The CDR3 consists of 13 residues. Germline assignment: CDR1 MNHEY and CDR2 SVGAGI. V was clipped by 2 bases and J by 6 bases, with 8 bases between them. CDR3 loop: CASSYREGQPQHF. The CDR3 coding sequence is TGTGCCAGCAGTTACAGGGAGGGTCAGCCCCAGCATTTT.

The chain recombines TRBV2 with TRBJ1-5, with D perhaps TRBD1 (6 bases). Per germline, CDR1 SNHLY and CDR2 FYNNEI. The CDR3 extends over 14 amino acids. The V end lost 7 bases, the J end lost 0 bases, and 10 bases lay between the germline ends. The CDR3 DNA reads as TGTGCCAGCACCCGGGACATTAGCAATCAGCCCCAGCATTTT. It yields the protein CASTRDISNQPQHF.